This TCR beta chain was identified during a study of CDR3 diversity in severe acne. In its sample, this clonotype was seen many times. TCRdb re-called the PCR reads with MiXCR, one entry per CDR3 protein. This sample has 85,000 to 120,000 distinct CDR3 sequences, with around 53% found just once. V was cut by 0 bases and J by 4 bases, with 10 bases left in between. The CDR3 is 15 amino acids. Germline CDR1 SGHVS, CDR2 FQNEAQ. The specimen sequenced was blood. The sequence was collected from a male donor with acne. The V call is TRBV7-8, the J call TRBJ2-1; D remains ambiguous. CDR3 region: CASSLADGIYNEQFF. Written as DNA, the CDR3 is TGTGCCAGCAGCTTAGCGGACGGCATATACAATGAGCAGTTCTTC.